One and the same sample provided the 25 T cell receptor beta chains below, sequenced in a study of monozygotic twins with cystic fibrosis. Sequencing was performed with immunoSEQ multiplex PCR; in TCRdb, only in-frame clones are kept and a portion is missing. The table includes 30,000 to 35,000 clones, just over 65% detected once. Sequencing was done on a sample of blood. These receptors came from a girl aged 10 to 17 with cystic fibrosis.

This sequence joins TRBV6-5 and TRBJ1-2, with D possibly being TRBD1 (5 bases). V lost 6 bases and J lost 2, with 13 bases in between. The CDR3 runs 14 residues. Germline loops: CDR1 MNHEY, CDR2 SVGAGI. CDR3 sequence: CASREAGGNYGYTF. For the CDR3, the DNA is TGTGCCAGCAGAGAGGCTGGGGGAAACTATGGCTACACCTTC.

The chain carries TRBV29-1 and TRBJ2-7; 7 nucleotides line up with TRBD2. This CDR3 has 14 residues. V dropped 6 bases and J dropped 0; count of bases not matched to a gene: 8. Germline V gives CDR1 SQVTM, CDR2 ANQGSEA. CDR3 DNA sequence: TGCAGCGTAAGAACTAGCGCGAGCTCCTACGAGCAGTACTTC. This encodes CSVRTSASSYEQYF.

This clone was observed a few times. This chain connects TRBV7-2 to TRBJ1-5; D is possibly TRBD1 (6 bases). The CDR3 totals 17 residues. CDR1 is SGHTA and CDR2 is FQGNSA in the germline V gene. V lost 5 bases to trimming and J lost 6 bases, with 23 bases between them. The CDR3 is CASSPWARTAIFQPQHF. The DNA for the CDR3 is TGTGCCAGCAGCCCCTGGGCTAGGACAGCTATCTTTCAGCCCCAGCATTTT.

The chain couples TRBV25-1 to TRBJ2-7, with D hard to call. CDR1 is MGHDK, CDR2 SYGVNS, per germline. The CDR3 sequence is 12 residues long. V dropped 4 bases and J dropped 2 bases, with 6 bases sitting between them. CDR3 DNA: TGTGCCAGCAGTGTAAACACCTACGAGCAGTACTTC. It specifies CASSVNTYEQYF.

The V and J genes are TRBV7-8 and TRBJ1-1; a weak D match, TRBD1 (5 bases). This CDR3 has 16 amino acids. Germline V gene sequence: CDR1 SGHVS, CDR2 FQNEAQ. Between the trimmed V and J ends, which lost 5 bases and 0 bases, there was a span of 16 bases. The CDR3 region is CASSPFGGGLNTEAFF. CDR3 DNA: TGTGCCAGCAGCCCCTTCGGGGGGGGATTGAACACTGAAGCTTTCTTT. Together with reference TRBV7-8 and TRBJ1-1, the CDR3 gives the full variable domain: GAGVSQSPRYKVAKRGQDVALRCDPISGHVSLFWYQQALGQGPEFLTYFQNEAQLDKSGLPSDRFFAERPEGSVSTLKIQRTQQEDSAVYLCASSPFGGGLNTEAFFGQGTRLTVV.

The chain combines TRBV7-2 with TRBJ1-5; the D is unclear. The CDR3 runs 13 residues. Germline V gene sequence: CDR1 SGHTA, CDR2 FQGNSA. V was shortened by 1 base and J by 7 bases, with 8 bases between the two germline ends. CDR3 region: CASSLGPGQPQHF. The DNA of the CDR3 is TGTGCCAGCAGCTTAGGCCCGGGACAGCCCCAGCATTTT.

This clone turned up a few times. This rearrangement joins TRBV7-2 to TRBJ1-1; D ambiguous. Between the trimmed V and J ends, which lost 4 bases and 7 bases, there was a span of 7 bases. CDR1 is SGHTA and CDR2 is FQGNSA in the germline V gene. CDR3 length: 11 residues. In nucleotides, the CDR3 is TGTGCCAGCAGCTCCGGACTTGAAGCTTTCTTT. Protein sequence: CASSSGLEAFF.

In its sample, this clone was seen a few times. The chain combines TRBV28 with TRBJ2-4; tentatively, D is TRBD1 (5 bases). CDR1 MDHEN and CDR2 SYDVKM come from the germline V gene. This CDR3 comprises 16 residues. Trimming removed 2 bases from V and 1 base from J, with 12 bases in between. CDR3 in DNA: TGTGCCAGCAGTTTAATAGGGGTGGCTGCCAAAAACATTCAGTACTTC. Translating gives CASSLIGVAAKNIQYF.

The V and J genes are TRBV28 and TRBJ1-5; possibly TRBD1 for D (5 bases). The germline V gene encodes CDR1 MDHEN and CDR2 SYDVKM. This CDR3 is 18 amino acids long. The V end lost 6 bases, the J end lost 3 bases, and 24 bases lay between the germline ends. The CDR3, as DNA: TGTGCCAGCAGAACCACGAGGTCAGACAGCGGATACAATCAGCCCCAGCATTTT. Protein sequence: CASRTTRSDSGYNQPQHF.

The chain uses TRBV28 and TRBJ2-7; 10 bases align to TRBD2. CDR3 length: 14 residues. V dropped 5 bases and J dropped 13; count of bases not matched to a gene: 14. Germline CDR1 reads MDHEN; CDR2 reads SYDVKM. DNA for the CDR3: TGTGCCAGCAGTCCCCCGGGACTAGCGACGAGCTTTTACTTC. Translated, it gives CASSPPGLATSFYF.

V and J are TRBV29-1 and TRBJ2-2; 14 nucleotides line up with TRBD2. Germline V CDR1 and CDR2: SQVTM, ANQGSEA. With 6 bases clipped from V and 6 bases from J, the junction kept 9 bases outside the gene matches. The CDR3 is made up of 16 amino acids. The DNA for the CDR3 is TGCAGCGTGCAGGGACTAGCGGGAGTTTGGGCCGGGGAGCTGTTTTTT. Amino acid sequence: CSVQGLAGVWAGELFF.

This clone was seen a single time. V and J are TRBV25-1 and TRBJ1-5, with D unresolved. The V and J ends lost 3 bases and 5 bases respectively, with 11 bases between them. The CDR3 sequence is 14 residues long. Per the germline V gene, CDR1 is MGHDK and CDR2 is SYGVNS. The CDR3 DNA sequence: TGTGCCAGCAGTGATACGCGTTACGATCAGCCCCAGCATTTT. Protein sequence: CASSDTRYDQPQHF. The complete variable domain, with remaining parts taken from reference TRBV25-1 and TRBJ1-5, reads EADIYQTPRYLVIGTGKKITLECSQTMGHDKMYWYQQDPGMELHLIHYSYGVNSTEKGDLSSESTVSRIRTEHFPLTLESARPSHTSQYLCASSDTRYDQPQHFGDGTRLSIL.

This chain links TRBV19 with TRBJ2-1; tentative D call: TRBD1 (7 bases). V lost 8 bases to trimming and J lost 6 bases, with 23 bases between them. Germline V gene data show CDR1 as LNHDA and CDR2 as SQIVND (reference sequence). This CDR3 is 16 amino acids long. CDR3 sequence reads: CASRPSGFQGGNEQFF. The CDR3 DNA is TGTGCCAGTCGTCCTTCGGGGTTTCAGGGGGGCAATGAGCAGTTCTTC.

This clone was observed a single time. This chain joins TRBV7-8 and TRBJ2-6; D is possibly TRBD1 or TRBD2 (5 bases each). Trimming removed 5 bases at V and 4 bases at J, with 24 bases between. Germline V gives CDR1 SGHVS, CDR2 FQNEAQ. The CDR3 runs 19 residues. The CDR3 sequence: CASSLDSGTGLRGANVLTF. For the CDR3, the DNA is TGTGCCAGCAGCCTGGACTCCGGGACCGGGCTTAGGGGGGCCAACGTCCTGACTTTC.

The CDR3 is CASSLYGRAQETQYF. The CDR3 nucleotides read TGCGCCAGCAGCTTGTATGGCAGAGCACAAGAGACCCAGTACTTC. The chain is built from TRBV5-1 and TRBJ2-5; D unclear. This CDR3 has 15 amino acids. Germline-derived CDR1 and CDR2 are SGHRS and YFSETQ. The ends were cut back, 1 base at V and 2 bases at J, with 12 bases in the middle.

The chain carries TRBV30 and TRBJ1-4; D is unclear. V lost 0 bases and J lost 5, with 7 bases in between. Germline V gene lookup returns CDR1 GTSNPN and CDR2 SVGIG (reference sequence). CDR3 length: 13 residues. This chain's CDR3 is CAWSVQWNEKLFF. In nucleotides, the CDR3 is TGTGCCTGGAGTGTACAGTGGAATGAAAAACTGTTTTTT.

This clone was counted a few times. The rearrangement uses TRBV7-9 and TRBJ2-6, with a possible D match to TRBD1 (6 bases). The CDR3 is 18 residues long. Trimming left V 1 base short and J 4 bases short, with 17 bases between. The germline gives CDR1 SEHNR, CDR2 FQNEAQ (reference sequence). CDR3 amino acids: CASSLGGWGLMGANVLTF. The CDR3 DNA is TGTGCCAGCAGCTTAGGCGGTTGGGGGCTCATGGGGGCCAACGTCCTGACTTTC.

The chain is built from TRBV5-5 and TRBJ2-1; D gene uncertain. Per germline, CDR1 SGHKS and CDR2 YYEKEE (reference sequence). V gave up 5 bases and J gave up 3 bases, with 6 bases separating them. This CDR3 contains 12 residues. The CDR3 loop reads CASSYSYNEQFF. CDR3 bases: TGTGCCAGCAGTTACAGCTACAATGAGCAGTTCTTC.

This clone was found a few times. The genes are TRBV30 and TRBJ1-4; D is undetermined. Trimming took off 4 bases at V and 13 bases at J, with 19 bases between the two ends. The CDR3 runs 13 residues. CDR1 GTSNPN and CDR2 SVGIG come from the germline V gene (reference sequence). In DNA, the CDR3 is TGTGCCTGGACGGGCGGGAGGGCCAGTAGACTGTTTTTT. Translating it yields CAWTGGRASRLFF. The variable domain in full, with the rest retrieved from reference TRBV30 and TRBJ1-4, is SQTIHQWPATLVQPVGSPLSLECTVEGTSNPNLYWYRQAAGRGLQLLFYSVGIGQISSEVPQNLSASRPQDRQFILSSKKLLLSDSGFYLCAWTGGRASRLFFGSGTQLSVL.

This clone has only a few counts. This chain joins TRBV6-1 and TRBJ1-4; TRBD1 might be the D (5 bases). The CDR3 has 13 amino acids. CDR1 and CDR2 (germline): MNHNS, SASEGT. V lost 1 base to trimming and J lost 13 bases, with 13 bases between them. The CDR3 DNA reads as TGTGCCAGCAGTGAAGAACCGGGGCGTCGACTGTTTTTT. Translation: CASSEEPGRRLFF.

This chain uses TRBV7-9 with TRBJ2-7; tentative D call: TRBD2 (5 bases). Per the germline V gene, CDR1 is SEHNR and CDR2 is FQNEAQ (reference sequence). The CDR3 has 13 residues. Trimming pared 5 bases from V and 7 bases from J, leaving 15 bases between. CDR3 protein: CASSPHMGGEQYV. DNA for the CDR3: TGTGCCAGCAGCCCCCACATGGGCGGGGAGCAGTACGTC.

This clone was counted only a few times. The rearrangement links TRBV5-6 to TRBJ1-1; TRBD1 matches at 9 bases. V lost 4 bases to trimming and J lost 3 bases; unmatched junction nucleotides: 10. Germline loops: CDR1 SGHDT, CDR2 YYEEEE. CDR3 length equals 16 residues. Here the CDR3 reads CASSPDRGLLDTEAFF. Here the CDR3 DNA reads TGTGCCAGCAGCCCGGACAGGGGTTTATTGGACACTGAAGCTTTCTTT.

CDR3 DNA: TGCGCCAGCAGCCCAATGCAGGGGGGCTTAAGGGAGCAGTACTTC. This gives the protein CASSPMQGGLREQYF. The chain joins TRBV4-3 to TRBJ2-7; tentative D call: TRBD1 (7 bases). The V and J ends lost 4 bases and 7 bases respectively, with 20 bases between them. CDR1 is LGHNA and CDR2 is YSLEER in the germline V gene. The CDR3 sequence is 15 residues long.

V is TRBV19 and J is TRBJ1-4; no definite D call. V lost 7 bases and J 8 bases, leaving 14 bases between the germline ends. This CDR3 has 13 residues. Germline values: CDR1 LNHDA, CDR2 SQIVND (reference sequence). In DNA form, the CDR3 reads TGTGCCAGTACCGACCTACGGGGAGAAAAACTGTTTTTT. Encoded protein: CASTDLRGEKLFF.

The chain has TRBV4-3 and TRBJ1-1; 8 bases are a match to TRBD1. The V segment lost 4 bases and the J segment 0 bases; nucleotides outside the gene matches: 7. This CDR3 has 16 amino acids. Germline lookup yields CDR1 LGHNA and CDR2 YSLEER. CDR3 DNA: TGCGCCAGCAGCCCTGGGGCAGGGGGCGTGAACACTGAAGCTTTCTTT. Translating it yields CASSPGAGGVNTEAFF.